A single sample is the source of the 21 T cell receptor beta chains below, sequenced in a study of blood T cells in healthy people across ages. A second PCR, run for about 6 to 11 cycles, used a sample-barcoded 5' primer plus a J-beta primer mix. TCRdb reprocessed the 5' RACE reads with MiXCR, giving one entry per CDR3 protein. The sample has about 680,000 distinct CDR3 sequences; around 45% are singletons. Sequencing was done on a sample of blood. The source is a woman aged 55-69 years in good health.

The V and J genes are TRBV20-1 and TRBJ2-3; the match to TRBD2 covers 7 bases. V dropped 1 base and J dropped 3; count of bases not matched to a gene: 10. This CDR3 is built from 16 residues. Germline CDR1 DFQATT, CDR2 SNEGSKA (reference sequence). The CDR3 reads CSARALAADSTDTQYF. CDR3 bases: TGCAGTGCTAGAGCGCTAGCGGCTGATAGTACAGATACGCAGTATTTT.

The gene calls are TRBV5-1 and TRBJ2-2; a weak D match, TRBD1 (6 bases). This CDR3 spans 15 amino acids. CDR1 SGHRS and CDR2 YFSETQ come from the germline V gene. Trimming removed 2 bases from V and 0 bases from J, with 8 bases in between. CDR3 loop: CASSFQGSNTGELFF. The DNA of the CDR3 is TGCGCCAGCAGCTTTCAGGGGTCGAACACCGGGGAGCTGTTTTTT. Complete variable domain (other parts from reference TRBV5-1 and TRBJ2-2): KAGVTQTPRYLIKTRGQQVTLSCSPISGHRSVSWYQQTPGQGLQFLFEYFSETQRNKGNFPGRFSGRQFSNSRSEMNVSTLELGDSALYLCASSFQGSNTGELFFGEGSRLTVL.

This chain links TRBV4-3 with TRBJ2-5; no clear D gene. The CDR3 extends over 13 amino acids. Between the trimmed V and J ends, which lost 1 base and 6 bases, there was a span of 9 bases. The V gene's germline CDR1 is LGHNA and CDR2 YSLEER. CDR3 amino acids: CASSQGIEKTQYF. The CDR3 DNA reads TGCGCCAGCAGCCAAGGAATTGAGAAGACCCAGTACTTC.

Note on this clonotype: Since no conserved phenylalanine or tryptophan closes the CDR3, a read error is the likely cause. This chain links TRBV4-1 with TRBJ1-5, with TRBD1 matching over 7 bases. The CDR3 extends over 17 amino acids. CDR1 is MGHRA and CDR2 is YSYEKL in the germline V gene. J was trimmed by 0 bases and V by 4 bases; bases with no gene match: 9. The CDR3 DNA follows: TGCGCCAGCAGCCCCGAATCGACAGGGCGTAGCAATCAGCCCCAGCATTTG. This encodes CASSPESTGRSNQPQHL.

This clonotype came up a few times. The chain couples TRBV20-1 to TRBJ2-7, with 10 bases aligning to TRBD1. Germline CDR1 reads DFQATT; CDR2 reads SNEGSKA (reference sequence). The CDR3 runs to 14 residues. V lost 4 bases to trimming and J lost 5 bases; unmatched junction nucleotides: 8. CDR3 DNA: TGCAGTGCTACCGACAGGGGGCTTAACGACGAGCAGTACTTC. This codes for CSATDRGLNDEQYF.

The V call is TRBV20-1, the J call TRBJ1-1; TRBD1 agrees at 7 bases. The V gene end was trimmed by 5 bases and the J gene end by 3 bases; junction bases not matched to a gene: 9. The CDR3 length is 14 residues. Germline V CDR1 and CDR2: DFQATT, SNEGSKA (reference sequence). Here the CDR3 DNA reads TGCAGTGCTGACCCGGGACAGATCGACACTGAAGCTTTCTTT. Protein product: CSADPGQIDTEAFF.

The chain uses TRBV7-6 and TRBJ2-6; D might be TRBD2 (5 bases). Germline V gene lookup returns CDR1 SGHVS and CDR2 FNYEAQ. The CDR3 has 18 amino acids. V shed 4 bases and J shed 0 bases, with 16 bases lying between them. The CDR3 loop reads CASSSRGIRSSGANVLTF. CDR3 coding DNA: TGTGCCAGCAGCTCGAGAGGGATTAGAAGCTCTGGGGCCAACGTCCTGACTTTC.

The chain couples TRBV12-3 or TRBV12-4 to TRBJ2-7, with 9 bases fitting TRBD1. The CDR3 covers 14 residues. V was clipped by 6 bases and J by 6 bases; unmatched bases: 9. The CDR3 loop is CASRALGQGFEQYF. DNA for the CDR3: TGTGCCAGCAGAGCCCTGGGACAGGGATTCGAGCAGTACTTC.

This rearrangement joins TRBV24-1 to TRBJ2-4, with 12 bases matching TRBD1. Trimming took 4 bases from V and 6 from J; bases not matched to a gene: 6. The germline CDR1 and CDR2 sequences are KGHDR and SFDVKD. CDR3 size: 16 residues. The CDR3 DNA follows: TGTGCCACCAGTGACACCCGGGGACAGGGGGCAAACATTCAGTACTTC. Amino acids: CATSDTRGQGANIQYF.

This rearrangement joins TRBV6-6 to TRBJ2-7, with 7 bases that match TRBD2. Trimming took 4 bases from V and 7 from J; bases not matched to a gene: 7. CDR3 length: 13 amino acids. Germline V lookup: CDR1 MNHNY, CDR2 SVGAGI (reference sequence). The DNA for the CDR3 is TGTGCCAGCAGTTTTAACGGAGCGGGGGAGCAGTACTTC. This codes for CASSFNGAGEQYF.

The table lists this clonotype with a few counts. V gene TRBV4-2 combines with J gene TRBJ2-3; tentative D call: TRBD1 (6 bases). Germline CDR1 and CDR2: LGHNA and YNFKEQ. Trimming removed 1 base from V and 1 base from J, with 15 bases in between. This CDR3 has 17 residues. CDR3 protein: CASSQARGSTGTDTQYF. Here the CDR3 DNA reads TGTGCCAGCAGCCAAGCGAGGGGGAGCACCGGCACAGATACGCAGTATTTT.

In this sample, this clonotype turned up a few times. The chain employs TRBV18 and TRBJ2-3; a weak D match, TRBD2 (5 bases). V was shortened by 0 bases and J by 6 bases, with 7 bases between the two germline ends. This CDR3 is 13 amino acids long. CDR1 is KGHSH and CDR2 is LQKENI in the germline V gene. CDR3 amino acids: CASSPPLGDTQYF. DNA of the CDR3: TGTGCCAGCTCACCACCACTAGGGGATACGCAGTATTTT.

V gene TRBV7-2 combines with J gene TRBJ2-1; 12 bases fit TRBD2. Germline CDR1 reads SGHTA; CDR2 reads FQGNSA. The CDR3 extends over 18 amino acids. V was pared by 0 bases and J by 5 bases, with 8 bases of the junction left unmatched. The CDR3 coding sequence is TGTGCCAGCAGCTTAGCGTCTAGCGGGAGGGCCAGGAACAATGAGCAGTTCTTC. The encoded protein is CASSLASSGRARNNEQFF.

The chain combines TRBV6-2 or TRBV6-3 with TRBJ2-7, with TRBD1 matching 8 bases. The V and J ends lost 0 bases and 4 bases, in that order; junction bases with no gene match: 5. Germline V CDR1 and CDR2: MNHEY, SVGEGT. The CDR3 totals 15 residues. This CDR3 reads CASSYSQGAGYEQYF. CDR3 in DNA: TGTGCCAGCAGTTACTCGCAGGGGGCGGGATACGAGCAGTACTTC.

The V gene is TRBV7-9, the J gene TRBJ2-1; TRBD2 agrees at 8 bases. Germline V lookup: CDR1 SEHNR, CDR2 FQNEAQ (reference sequence). After removal of 1 base from V and 6 bases from J, the junction contained 8 bases not matched to a gene. The CDR3 sequence is 16 residues long. The CDR3 sequence is CASSLVGGGLVNEQFF. CDR3 nucleotide sequence: TGTGCCAGCAGCTTAGTGGGAGGGGGACTAGTCAATGAGCAGTTCTTC. The full variable domain, in which reference TRBV7-9 and TRBJ2-1 provide the parts outside the CDR3, is DTGVSQNPRHKITKRGQNVTFRCDPISEHNRLYWYRQTLGQGPEFLTYFQNEAQLEKSRLLSDRFSAERPKGSFSTLEIQRTEQGDSAMYLCASSLVGGGLVNEQFFGPGTRLTVL.

This chain links TRBV27 with TRBJ1-2; 7 bases agree with TRBD1. Germline values: CDR1 MNHEY, CDR2 SMNVEV (reference sequence). The CDR3 runs to 18 residues. With 2 bases clipped from V and 3 bases from J, the junction kept 15 bases outside the gene matches. DNA of the CDR3: TGTGCCAGCAGTTTAGGGTCGCCGGAGACAGGGAGCGACTATGGCTACACCTTC. Its protein product is CASSLGSPETGSDYGYTF.

In its sample, this clonotype was seen a few times. The chain carries TRBV7-2 and TRBJ2-1; 10 positions agree with TRBD2. This CDR3 contains 14 residues. Unmatched junction bases numbered 9, after V lost 2 bases and J lost 14 bases. Germline V gene sequence: CDR1 SGHTA, CDR2 FQGNSA. In DNA form, the CDR3 reads TGTGCCAGCAGCTTATCAACTAGCGGGATTCGAGAGTTCTTC. Translating gives CASSLSTSGIREFF.

This clonotype was recorded a few times. The chain uses TRBV9 and TRBJ2-7, with 8 nucleotides matching TRBD2. J was trimmed by 2 bases and V by 0 bases; bases with no gene match: 4. CDR3 length equals 15 residues. Per the germline V gene, CDR1 is SGDLS and CDR2 is YYNGEE. The CDR3: CASSVEPGLAYEQYF. CDR3 bases: TGTGCCAGCAGCGTAGAACCGGGACTAGCCTACGAGCAGTACTTC. Looking up the rest from reference TRBV9 and TRBJ2-7 gives the full variable domain: DSGVTQTPKHLITATGQRVTLRCSPRSGDLSVYWYQQSLDQGLQFLIQYYNGEERAKGNILERFSAQQFPDLHSELNLSSLELGDSALYFCASSVEPGLAYEQYFGPGTRLTVT.

This clonotype occurred a few times. The chain recombines TRBV20-1 with TRBJ2-4, with TRBD1 matching over 7 bases. With the DNA end fitting TRBJ2-7 better, the J assignment may be wrong. The CDR3 runs to 13 residues. Germline CDR1 reads DFQATT; CDR2 reads SNEGSKA (reference sequence). The CDR3 coding sequence is TGCAGTGCTAGGGGCGACAGGGAACGCGAGCAGTACTTC. Translation: CSARGDREREQYF.

This clonotype was counted a few times. The chain couples TRBV25-1 to TRBJ2-5, with TRBD1 matching 8 bases. The V gene end was trimmed by 5 bases and the J gene end by 5 bases; junction bases not matched to a gene: 7. CDR1 MGHDK and CDR2 SYGVNS come from the germline V gene. CDR3 length equals 14 residues. The CDR3: CASSSGQGWETQYF. The CDR3 bases are TGTGCCAGCAGTAGCGGACAGGGCTGGGAGACCCAGTACTTC.

For this clonotype: The junction does not match germline at one end; this may be a read error. V is TRBV9 and J is TRBJ2-3; the D gene is possibly TRBD1 (6 bases). Germline V gene data show CDR1 as SGDLS and CDR2 as YYNGEE. The CDR3 sequence is 16 residues long. CDR3 protein: CTSSVTGRAVTDTQYF. As DNA, the CDR3 is TGTACCAGCAGCGTAACAGGGCGCGCGGTCACAGATACGCAGTATTTT.